The 10 T cell receptor beta chains below come from one sample, sequenced in a study of blood T cell repertoires in COVID-19. Measured with immunoSEQ multiplex PCR; TCRdb has only the in-frame clones, and not every one. The sample has around 220,000 clones; nearly 90% are singletons. What was sequenced was PBMCs or T cells enriched from blood (not recorded which). The receptors originated from a man aged 25-45 years who had been exposed to COVID-19.

The rearrangement joins TRBV6-5 to TRBJ2-5, with 14 nucleotides matching TRBD2. With V trimmed by 7 bases and J by 4 bases, 5 bases remained unmatched. The germline gives CDR1 MNHEY, CDR2 SVGAGI. This CDR3 is 15 amino acids long. DNA for the CDR3: TGTGCCAGCAAGAGGACTAGCGGGGGGAGAGAGACCCAGTACTTC. Protein: CASKRTSGGRETQYF.

This clone was seen a single time. J is TRBJ1-5 and V is TRBV5-4; perhaps TRBD1 as D (5 bases). This CDR3 comprises 16 residues. The V and J ends lost 4 bases and 1 base respectively, with 15 bases between them. Germline lookup yields CDR1 SGHNT and CDR2 YYREEE (reference sequence). Here the CDR3 reads CASSNWGEESNQPQHF. The CDR3 nucleotides are TGTGCCAGCAGCAACTGGGGGGAGGAGAGCAATCAGCCCCAGCATTTT. Drawing the rest from reference TRBV5-4 and TRBJ1-5, the complete variable domain is ETGVTQSPTHLIKTRGQQVTLRCSSQSGHNTVSWYQQALGQGPQFIFQYYREEENGRGNFPPRFSGLQFPNYSSELNVNALELDDSALYLCASSNWGEESNQPQHFGDGTRLSIL.

The chain carries TRBV10-2 and TRBJ1-6; no clear D gene. This CDR3 has 14 residues. The V gene lost 5 bases and the J gene lost 8 bases, with 13 bases spanning the gap. The germline V gene has CDR1 WSHSY and CDR2 SAAADI. This CDR3 reads CASSLMGEDSPLHF. The CDR3, as DNA: TGCGCCAGCAGTTTGATGGGAGAGGATTCACCCCTCCACTTT.

This chain connects TRBV5-8 to TRBJ1-5; D ambiguous. The V end lost 7 bases, the J end lost 7 bases, and 18 bases lay between the germline ends. Germline V lookup: CDR1 SGHTS, CDR2 YDEGEE. The CDR3 spans 14 residues. The CDR3 loop is CASRLGSLRQPQHF. The CDR3 DNA sequence: TGTGCCAGCCGATTGGGTAGCCTGCGGCAGCCCCAGCATTTT.

The V and J genes are TRBV6-5 and TRBJ1-5; TRBD1 aligns across 7 bases. Per germline, CDR1 MNHEY and CDR2 SVGAGI. This CDR3 has 13 amino acids. Trimming removed 5 bases from V and 8 bases from J; junction bases left unmatched: 6. DNA of the CDR3: TGTGCCAGCAGTACACAGGGGTTAGAGCCCCAGCATTTT. This codes for CASSTQGLEPQHF.

CDR3 sequence: CAISGTNGELFF. In DNA form, the CDR3 reads TGTGCCATCAGTGGTACAAACGGGGAGCTGTTTTTT. The chain combines TRBV10-3 with TRBJ2-2; D is unclear. The CDR3 sequence is 12 residues long. Germline loops: CDR1 ENHRY, CDR2 SYGVKD. V lost 4 bases to trimming and J lost 7 bases, with 7 bases between them.

The J gene is TRBJ1-1, the V gene TRBV19, with 9 positions matching TRBD1. The CDR3 has 13 residues. Germline CDR1 is LNHDA and CDR2 is SQIVND (reference sequence). V shed 10 bases, J shed 4 bases, and the junction held 7 bases outside the gene matches. Here the CDR3 reads CATQWTGVTEAFF. CDR3 nucleotide sequence: TGTGCCACGCAGTGGACAGGGGTCACTGAAGCTTTCTTT.

The chain has TRBV27 and TRBJ1-2, with no clear D. CDR1 is MNHEY, CDR2 SMNVEV, per germline (reference sequence). The CDR3 totals 15 residues. V was clipped by 0 bases and J by 8 bases, with 16 bases between them. The DNA of the CDR3 is TGTGCCAGCAGTTTATCGATTCGAGGGAACCAAGGCTACACCTTC. Its protein is CASSLSIRGNQGYTF.

V usage is TRBV3-1 (or the pseudogene TRBV3-2) and J usage is TRBJ1-5; 9 nucleotides agree with TRBD1. Losses at the gene ends were 4 bases for V and 11 bases for J; bases not matched to a gene: 6. Per the germline V gene, CDR1 is LGHDT and CDR2 is YNNKEL (reference sequence). CDR3 size: 13 residues. The DNA of the CDR3 is TGTGCCAGCAGCCCCTCCCGGGACAGGGCCCAGCATTTT. Amino acids: CASSPSRDRAQHF.

The sample holds one count of this clone. The CDR3 loop is CASGQDRSSITAGYTF. The CDR3 DNA follows: TGCGCCAGCGGGCAAGACAGGAGCTCTATAACGGCGGGCTACACCTTC. The V gene is TRBV5-1, the J gene TRBJ1-2, with a possible D match to TRBD1 (6 bases). The CDR3 extends over 16 amino acids. V lost 7 bases, J lost 8 bases, and 27 bases lay in between. Germline-derived CDR1 and CDR2 are SGHRS and YFSETQ.